The 10 T cell receptor beta chains below come from one sample, sequenced in a study of Graves' ophthalmopathy and Graves' hyperthyroidism listed by TCRdb under 2018. The sequencing machine was an Illumina HiSeq 2000. For repertoire sequencing, the TCR beta CDR3 regions were amplified from RNA transcripts. A first-round RT-PCR used HTBI primers with the Qiagen OneStep RT-PCR kit, followed by a second-round multiplex PCR, size selection and purification. Starting from the raw public reads, TCRdb applied fastp trimming at Q25, assembled clones with MiXCR and retained in-frame beta chains. Under each unique CDR3 protein, matching rows form one entry showing the most common genes and DNA. This sample has 560,000 or so distinct CDR3 sequences in its table, and roughly 39% of those were observed once. Less than 4.5% of the sample comes from the top ten. Sequenced: peripheral blood or thyroid tissue (not recorded which). The source of these receptors is an adult man with Graves' hyperthyroidism.

The CDR3 spells CASSVNSSYEQYF. Written as DNA, the CDR3 is TGCGCCAGCAGCGTGAACAGCAGCTATGAGCAGTACTTC. The gene calls are TRBV5-1 and TRBJ2-7, with unresolved D. V was trimmed by 4 bases and J by 7 bases, leaving 15 bases between them. The CDR3 is 13 amino acids. The V gene's germline CDR1 is SGHRS and CDR2 YFSETQ.

The V call is TRBV10-3, the J call TRBJ2-3, with D tentatively TRBD1 (6 bases). Germline-derived CDR1 and CDR2 are ENHRY and SYGVKD. The CDR3 is made up of 14 amino acids. Trimming pared 11 bases from V and 0 bases from J, leaving 15 bases between. This CDR3 reads CASQDRISTDTQYF. Here the CDR3 DNA reads TGTGCCTCCCAAGACAGGATTAGCACAGATACGCAGTATTTT.

As concerns this clonotype: A much larger clone lies a single base off, so this may be a read error. CDR3 coding DNA: TGTGCCAGCGGGGCGGGACAGGGCTACAATCAGCCCCAGCATTTT. It is translated as CASGAGQGYNQPQHF. The V and J genes are TRBV12-3 or TRBV12-4 and TRBJ1-5; TRBD1 matches at 9 bases. The J segment lost 3 bases and the V segment lost 8 bases, leaving 8 bases of the junction unmatched. The CDR3 consists of 15 residues.

This clonotype was observed many times. The chain has TRBV29-1 and TRBJ2-2; D gene uncertain. V lost 3 bases, J lost 0 bases, and 5 bases lay in between. CDR3 length: 13 amino acids. Germline values: CDR1 SQVTM, CDR2 ANQGSEA. CDR3 in amino acids: CSVDTSNTGELFF. The CDR3 bases are TGCAGCGTTGATACATCGAACACCGGGGAGCTGTTTTTT.

As concerns this clonotype: This CDR3 is missing its conserved last phenylalanine or tryptophan, likely due to a read error. The limits of the CDR3 on the DNA are not certain, so only TCRdb's listed CDR3 is given. The rearrangement uses TRBV12-3 or TRBV12-4 and TRBJ2-1. From its first to its last residue, the CDR3 has 8 amino acids. The CDR3 here is CASSSHSS.

This clonotype occurred many times. V and J are TRBV29-1 and TRBJ2-2, with 7 bases aligning to TRBD1. Germline CDR1 and CDR2: SQVTM and ANQGSEA. The CDR3 loop spans 14 amino acids. V lost 5 bases to trimming and J lost 0 bases; unmatched junction nucleotides: 3. Here the CDR3 reads CSVQQGPNTGELFF. DNA of the CDR3: TGCAGCGTTCAACAGGGGCCGAACACCGGGGAGCTGTTTTTT.

The J gene is TRBJ2-1, the V gene TRBV19; 9 bases are shared with TRBD2. The germline CDR1 and CDR2 sequences are LNHDA and SQIVND (reference sequence). This CDR3 region has 13 residues. Trimming removed 5 bases from V and 6 bases from J; junction bases left unmatched: 2. The CDR3 here is CASSLTSGNEQFF. CDR3 coding DNA: TGTGCCAGTAGTCTGACTAGCGGCAATGAGCAGTTCTTC.

The sample holds many counts of this clonotype. The J gene is TRBJ1-2, the V gene TRBV2, with 8 bases identical to TRBD1. This CDR3 region has 16 residues. J was trimmed by 2 bases and V by 8 bases; bases with no gene match: 13. CDR1 and CDR2 (germline): SNHLY, FYNNEI. This CDR3 reads CASLRVDRGGNYGYTF. In nucleotides, the CDR3 is TGTGCCAGCCTCAGAGTAGACAGGGGAGGGAACTATGGCTACACCTTC. Based on the CDR3 plus reference TRBV2 and TRBJ1-2, the full variable domain is EPEVTQTPSHQVTQMGQEVILRCVPISNHLYFYWYRQILGQKVEFLVSFYNNEISEKSEIFDDQFSVERPDGSNFTLKIRSTKLEDSAMYFCASLRVDRGGNYGYTFGSGTRLTVV.

In its sample, this clonotype was seen many times. This chain connects TRBV12-3 or TRBV12-4 to TRBJ2-5, with D possibly matching TRBD2 (6 bases). V was clipped by 3 bases and J by 5 bases, with 10 bases between them. There are 13 residues in the CDR3. CDR3 sequence reads: CASSLGLDETQYF. The CDR3 DNA reads as TGTGCCAGCAGTTTGGGACTTGATGAGACCCAGTACTTC.

This clonotype occurred many times. The chain is built from TRBV29-1 and TRBJ2-1, with D maybe TRBD1 (6 bases). The CDR3 contains 13 residues. The ends were cut back, 7 bases at V and 5 bases at J, with 15 bases in the middle. Looked up from germline, CDR1 is SQVTM and CDR2 is ANQGSEA. CDR3 protein: CSAGQLIDNEQFF. CDR3 sequence (DNA): TGCAGCGCCGGACAGCTAATAGACAATGAGCAGTTCTTC.